This TCR beta chain was sequenced during a study of T cells expressing NK-cell markers. Overall study context: Investigators obtained TCR beta repertoires from sorted CD3+CD56+NKG2C+, CD3+CD56+NKG2C- and CD3+CD56-NKG2C+ T cells.

TCRdb re-called the 5' RACE reads; every CDR3 protein appears as one record, without DNA. The record lists some 16,000 distinct CDR3 sequences, of which the ten most abundant hold over 50%. In regard to this clonotype: No antigen is known for it.

From germline, CDR1 is ENHRY and CDR2 SYGVKD. The CDR3 has 17 amino acids. Study-wide findings and caveats: These clonotypes also led the CD3+CD56-NKG2C+ fraction in several donors.

Specimen: blood T cells: a sorted CD56 or NKG2C T cell subset, CD4+ or CD8+ T cells, or bulk PBMC T cells (not recorded which). The TCR comes from a man aged 18 to 70 in good health. The chain links TRBV10-3 to TRBJ2-1; TCRdb's assignment of TRBD2 cannot be checked, as there is no DNA. CDR3 in amino acids: CAIRTSGSWGRGNEQFF.